Listed below are T cell receptor beta chains from one sample, sequenced in a study of cytomegalovirus exposure and HLA in healthy donors. Assay: immunoSEQ multiplex PCR; the TCRdb copy retains only in-frame clones and omits some. The sample lists over 200,000 clones, more than 75% occurring once. Sequencing was carried out using PBMCs. Receptor source: a human donor in good health. Both conserved end residues are part of each CDR3. Fields, in order: J gene, V gene, D gene, clone size, CDR3 DNA, CDR3 protein. A D gene is named only where the DNA matches it firmly. Clone size is stated in some rows and not others, as once, few, many or a class when expanded.

TRBJ2-7	TRBV4-1	TRBD2	once	TGCGCCAGCAGCCAAGAGCCTAGAGTGCGGGGGGGGCCGGGCGAGCAGTACTTC	CASSQEPRVRGGPGEQYF
TRBJ2-7	TRBV28	NA	NA	TGTGCCAGCAGTTTAATAGCCCGGATAACGGGGGAGCAGTACTTC	CASSLIARITGEQYF
TRBJ2-1	TRBV9	NA	NA	TGTGCCAGCAGCGTAGGTGGGACAATCAATGAGCAGTTCTTC	CASSVGGTINEQFF
TRBJ1-1	TRBV7-2	TRBD1	NA	TGTGCCAGCAGCTTAGGGGCAGGGGGATACGGCACTGAAGCTTTCTTT	CASSLGAGGYGTEAFF
TRBJ1-6	TRBV28	TRBD1	NA	TGTGCCACCTCCCTGCGGACAGGGCATCATTCACCCCTCCACTTT	CATSLRTGHHSPLHF
TRBJ1-2	TRBV5-4	NA	NA	TGTGCCAGCAGCTTGCGAGGGTGGGGCTATGGCTACACCTTC	CASSLRGWGYGYTF
TRBJ2-7	TRBV28	TRBD1	NA	TGTGCCAGCAGTCCCGGGACAGGGGTCCCCTACGAGCAGTACTTC	CASSPGTGVPYEQYF
TRBJ1-1	TRBV6-1	NA	NA	TGTGCCAGCAGTGAAACTGGGCCTTACACTGAAGCTTTCTTT	CASSETGPYTEAFF
TRBJ2-7	TRBV10-2	TRBD2	NA	TGCGCCAGCAGTGATCCGGCTAGCGGACCCTACGAGCAGTACTTC	CASSDPASGPYEQYF
TRBJ1-4	TRBV30	NA	few	TGTGCCTGGGGGCGAGACAGGCCGATCGAAAAACTGTTTTTT	CAWGRDRPIEKLFF
TRBJ1-1	TRBV18	NA	NA	TGTGCCAGCTCACCCTACGAGGGCGTTAACACTGAAGCTTTCTTT	CASSPYEGVNTEAFF
TRBJ2-7	TRBV7-9	NA	NA	TGTGCCAGCAGCTTATATCCAGGGGTCTACGAGCAGTACTTC	CASSLYPGVYEQYF
TRBJ2-1	TRBV6-6	TRBD2	NA	TGTGCCAGCAGTGGGACTAGCGGGAGTCGGAATGAGCAGTTCTTC	CASSGTSGSRNEQFF
TRBJ2-7	TRBV7-2	TRBD2	NA	TGTGCCAGCAGCTCGTTTTCTAGCGGGGAGTCAGGATACGAGCAGTACTTC	CASSSFSSGESGYEQYF
TRBJ2-1	TRBV7-9	TRBD2	once	TGTGCCAGCAGCTTAAGACTAGCGGGGGGATACTACAATGAGCAGTTCTTC	CASSLRLAGGYYNEQFF